The 29 T cell receptor beta chains in this list originate from one sample, sequenced in a study of blood T cell repertoires in COVID-19. Libraries were prepared by immunoSEQ multiplex PCR; TCRdb keeps only in-frame clonotypes and omits some of them. There are around 160,000 clones in the sample; around four fifths occur only once, and around 20% lies in the top ten. The sample consisted of peripheral blood. All receptors derive from a woman of 80 years or more with acute or convalescent COVID-19.

V and J are TRBV7-9 and TRBJ2-1; TRBD1 matches at 7 bases. V was pared by 5 bases and J by 0 bases, with 7 bases of the junction left unmatched. Germline lookup yields CDR1 SEHNR and CDR2 FQNEAQ (reference sequence). The CDR3 contains 16 residues. CDR3 in amino acids: CASSGRPGGSYNEQFF. DNA for the CDR3: TGTGCCAGCAGCGGAAGACCAGGGGGCTCCTACAATGAGCAGTTCTTC. The full variable domain, with the rest looked up from reference TRBV7-9 and TRBJ2-1, is DTGVSQNPRHKITKRGQNVTFRCDPISEHNRLYWYRQTLGQGPEFLTYFQNEAQLEKSRLLSDRFSAERPKGSFSTLEIQRTEQGDSAMYLCASSGRPGGSYNEQFFGPGTRLTVL.

The rearrangement uses TRBV2 and TRBJ2-3; 7 bases agree with TRBD2. The V segment lost 4 bases and the J segment 6 bases; nucleotides outside the gene matches: 7. The CDR3 has 14 amino acids. The germline V gene has CDR1 SNHLY and CDR2 FYNNEI. CDR3 in amino acids: CASSGLAGLDTQYF. As DNA, the CDR3 is TGTGCCAGCAGTGGTTTAGCGGGTCTGGATACGCAGTATTTT. The variable domain in full, with the rest retrieved from reference TRBV2 and TRBJ2-3, is EPEVTQTPSHQVTQMGQEVILRCVPISNHLYFYWYRQILGQKVEFLVSFYNNEISEKSEIFDDQFSVERPDGSNFTLKIRSTKLEDSAMYFCASSGLAGLDTQYFGPGTRLTVL.

The rearrangement joins TRBV7-9 to TRBJ1-1; 7 positions agree with TRBD1. V was clipped by 6 bases and J by 0 bases; unmatched bases: 13. Germline CDR1 SEHNR, CDR2 FQNEAQ (reference sequence). CDR3 size: 17 residues. This CDR3 is CASRPAGTAFMNTEAFF. CDR3 nucleotide sequence: TGTGCCAGCAGGCCCGCCGGGACAGCGTTCATGAACACTGAAGCTTTCTTT.

The chain employs TRBV19 and TRBJ2-5, with D perhaps matching TRBD1 (5 bases). The CDR3 totals 13 residues. The germline V gene encodes CDR1 LNHDA and CDR2 SQIVND (reference sequence). V was shortened by 3 bases and J by 2 bases, with 7 bases between the two germline ends. Here the CDR3 reads CASSMGQQETQYF. The CDR3 nucleotides read TGTGCCAGTAGTATGGGGCAACAAGAGACCCAGTACTTC. Looking up the rest from reference TRBV19 and TRBJ2-5 gives the full variable domain: DGGITQSPKYLFRKEGQNVTLSCEQNLNHDAMYWYRQDPGQGLRLIYYSQIVNDFQKGDIAEGYSVSREKKESFPLTVTSAQKNPTAFYLCASSMGQQETQYFGPGTRLLVL.

The rearrangement joins TRBV19 to TRBJ1-5; D is ambiguous. The CDR3 consists of 13 residues. CDR1 is LNHDA and CDR2 is SQIVND in the germline V gene (reference sequence). V gave up 6 bases and J gave up 2 bases, with 8 bases separating them. The CDR3 here is CASRRSGNQPQHF. CDR3 sequence (DNA): TGTGCCAGTAGACGTTCGGGCAATCAGCCCCAGCATTTT.

This rearrangement joins TRBV10-3 to TRBJ1-3; D call uncertain. V was pared by 7 bases and J by 0 bases, with 7 bases between. The CDR3 length is 13 residues. Looked up from germline, CDR1 is ENHRY and CDR2 is SYGVKD. DNA of the CDR3: TGTGCCATCAACGGAGACTCTGGAAACACCATATATTTT. Its translation is CAINGDSGNTIYF.

This chain connects TRBV2 to TRBJ1-3, with D tentatively TRBD1 (6 bases). Per germline, CDR1 SNHLY and CDR2 FYNNEI. The CDR3 covers 14 residues. V lost 4 bases and J 2 bases, leaving 9 bases between the germline ends. CDR3 in DNA: TGTGCCAGCAGTGTGGACAGAGCTGGAAACACCATATATTTT. Encoded protein: CASSVDRAGNTIYF.

In this sample, this clone turned up a few times. This chain joins TRBV15 and TRBJ2-3; D might be TRBD1 (6 bases). V was shortened by 5 bases and J by 6 bases, with 18 bases between the two germline ends. CDR1 is LNHNV, CDR2 YYDKDF, per germline (reference sequence). This CDR3 region has 15 residues. CDR3 in amino acids: CATSLGLAGVDTQYF. The CDR3, as DNA: TGTGCCACCAGCCTCGGACTTGCAGGGGTGGATACGCAGTATTTT.

The J gene is TRBJ2-5, the V gene TRBV3-1 (or the pseudogene TRBV3-2), with 9 bases that match TRBD1. The CDR3 runs to 14 residues. Germline-derived CDR1 and CDR2 are LGHDT and YNNKEL (reference sequence). Trimming took 1 base from V and 7 from J; bases not matched to a gene: 4. CDR3 protein: CASSQGPTGGTQYF. In DNA form, the CDR3 reads TGTGCCAGCAGCCAAGGACCGACAGGGGGGACCCAGTACTTC.

This clone was seen only a few times. This chain uses TRBV10-2 with TRBJ2-7, with D unresolved. The germline gives CDR1 WSHSY, CDR2 SAAADI. The CDR3 is 14 amino acids. V dropped 1 base and J dropped 3 bases, with 10 bases sitting between them. CDR3: CASSEFATLYEQYF. In DNA form, the CDR3 reads TGCGCCAGCAGTGAGTTTGCGACTCTCTACGAGCAGTACTTC.

This clone was seen only a few times. This chain links TRBV19 with TRBJ1-5; unclear D gene. The CDR3 sequence is 14 residues long. V was clipped by 4 bases and J by 2 bases, with 9 bases between them. CDR1 and CDR2 (germline): LNHDA, SQIVND (reference sequence). The CDR3 loop reads CASSKGRGNQPQHF. As DNA, the CDR3 is TGTGCCAGTAGTAAAGGTCGGGGCAATCAGCCCCAGCATTTT.

Of note for this clone: One end of the junction varies from germline; a read error may be responsible. V is TRBV27 and J is TRBJ2-7; 10 nucleotides line up with TRBD1. This CDR3 has 14 residues. Germline V gene lookup returns CDR1 MNHEY and CDR2 SMNVEV (reference sequence). The CDR3, as DNA: TGTGCCAGCAGATTATCGGGACAGGGGCACGAGCAGTACTTC. Translated: CASRLSGQGHEQYF.

The chain is built from TRBV7-3 and TRBJ1-2, with 10 bases that match TRBD1. There are 15 residues in the CDR3. J gave up 7 bases and V 5 bases, and 10 bases lay outside the gene matches. In germline, CDR1 is SGHTA, CDR2 FQGTGA. Here the CDR3 reads CASSPTSGQGGGYTF. DNA for the CDR3: TGTGCCAGCAGCCCTACCTCCGGACAGGGGGGTGGCTACACCTTC.

V is TRBV7-2 and J is TRBJ2-2, with 12 positions matching TRBD2. This CDR3 region has 15 residues. Germline V CDR1 and CDR2: SGHTA, FQGNSA. V trimming: 7 bases; J trimming: 7 bases; junction bases outside the gene matches: 7. This CDR3 reads CASTKTGLAGGELFF. Written as DNA, the CDR3 is TGTGCCAGCACCAAAACGGGACTAGCGGGCGGGGAGCTGTTTTTT.

This chain connects TRBV2 to TRBJ2-5; no firm D call. Germline values: CDR1 SNHLY, CDR2 FYNNEI. V lost 6 bases to trimming and J lost 1 base, with 3 bases between them. The CDR3 is 11 residues long. CDR3 coding DNA: TGTGCCAGCAGCGTCCAAGAGACCCAGTACTTC. It specifies CASSVQETQYF.

The V call is TRBV7-9, the J call TRBJ1-1; perhaps TRBD1 as D (5 bases). Germline loops: CDR1 SEHNR, CDR2 FQNEAQ (reference sequence). This CDR3 is 15 amino acids long. V lost 4 bases, J lost 1 base, and 13 bases lay in between. The CDR3 DNA follows: TGTGCCAGCAGCTATACGGGGGAGTGGAACACTGAAGCTTTCTTT. This gives the protein CASSYTGEWNTEAFF.

The chain couples TRBV29-1 to TRBJ1-4; a possible D gene is TRBD1 (6 bases). The CDR3 covers 14 residues. V shed 7 bases and J shed 8 bases, with 20 bases lying between them. In germline, CDR1 is SQVTM, CDR2 ANQGSEA. The DNA of the CDR3 is TGCAGCGGGGTTACAGGGAATGTGGGGGAAAAACTGTTTTTT. Translation gives CSGVTGNVGEKLFF.

This chain joins TRBV4-3 and TRBJ2-1; no reliable D call. V dropped 2 bases and J dropped 4 bases, with 9 bases sitting between them. Germline loops: CDR1 LGHNA, CDR2 YSLEER. This CDR3 spans 14 amino acids. CDR3 DNA: TGCGCCAGCAGCCAATTAGTTGCGTACAATGAGCAGTTCTTC. It yields the protein CASSQLVAYNEQFF.

This chain connects TRBV5-5 to TRBJ2-5; perhaps D is TRBD1 or TRBD2 (5 bases each). The V gene's germline CDR1 is SGHKS and CDR2 YYEKEE (reference sequence). This CDR3 contains 15 residues. Trimming removed 4 bases from V and 9 bases from J, with 22 bases in between. CDR3 nucleotide sequence: TGTGCCAGCAGCCTGGGACCTACCTCCCAGGCGCCCCAGTACTTC. It encodes CASSLGPTSQAPQYF.

The chain couples TRBV3-1 (or the pseudogene TRBV3-2) to TRBJ2-2; 13 bases match TRBD2. From germline, CDR1 is LGHDT and CDR2 YNNKEL (reference sequence). The CDR3 totals 15 residues. V was clipped by 6 bases and J by 7 bases; unmatched bases: 5. The CDR3 region is CASSRTSGSVGELFF. The CDR3 nucleotides are TGTGCCAGCAGTCGGACTAGCGGGAGTGTCGGGGAGCTGTTTTTT.

V gene TRBV19 combines with J gene TRBJ1-2; 12 bases align to TRBD1. This CDR3 comprises 16 residues. Germline-derived CDR1 and CDR2 are LNHDA and SQIVND (reference sequence). Trimming at V came to 6 bases and at J to 4 bases, leaving 9 bases not matched to a gene. The CDR3 here is CASSPNPGQGAYGYTF. As DNA, the CDR3 is TGTGCCAGTAGCCCCAACCCGGGACAGGGGGCCTATGGCTACACCTTC. Combining the CDR3 with reference TRBV19 and TRBJ1-2 gives the whole variable domain DGGITQSPKYLFRKEGQNVTLSCEQNLNHDAMYWYRQDPGQGLRLIYYSQIVNDFQKGDIAEGYSVSREKKESFPLTVTSAQKNPTAFYLCASSPNPGQGAYGYTFGSGTRLTVV.

CDR3 loop: CASRGLAETYEQYF. In nucleotides, the CDR3 is TGTGCCAGCAGGGGACTAGCGGAAACCTACGAGCAGTACTTC. This sequence joins TRBV28 and TRBJ2-7; 11 nucleotides line up with TRBD2. From germline, CDR1 is MDHEN and CDR2 SYDVKM. Trimming at V came to 6 bases and at J to 2 bases, leaving 3 bases not matched to a gene. The CDR3 runs 14 residues. Together with reference TRBV28 and TRBJ2-7, the CDR3 gives the full variable domain: DVKVTQSSRYLVKRTGEKVFLECVQDMDHENMFWYRQDPGLGLRLIYFSYDVKMKEKGDIPEGYSVSREKKERFSLILESASTNQTSMYLCASRGLAETYEQYFGPGTRLTVT.

The chain has TRBV3-1 (or the pseudogene TRBV3-2) and TRBJ2-2, with a tentative D call TRBD1 (5 bases). This CDR3 comprises 15 residues. Trimming cost V 0 bases and J 6 bases, with 11 bases left between them. Germline CDR1 LGHDT, CDR2 YNNKEL (reference sequence). The CDR3: CASSQDGQGSGELFF. The CDR3, as DNA: TGTGCCAGCAGCCAAGATGGTCAGGGTTCCGGGGAGCTGTTTTTT.

The chain is built from TRBV3-1 (or the pseudogene TRBV3-2) and TRBJ2-2; D may be TRBD1 (5 bases). Germline CDR1 LGHDT, CDR2 YNNKEL (reference sequence). CDR3 length: 16 amino acids. V was cut by 1 base and J by 1 base, with 10 bases left in between. The CDR3: CASSQGQTLNTGELFF. CDR3 in DNA: TGTGCCAGCAGCCAAGGACAGACCTTGAACACCGGGGAGCTGTTTTTT.

This chain joins TRBV3-1 (or the pseudogene TRBV3-2) and TRBJ2-1; unclear D gene. CDR3 length: 14 amino acids. Between the trimmed V and J ends, which lost 4 bases and 1 base, there was a span of 8 bases. CDR1 and CDR2 (germline): LGHDT, YNNKEL (reference sequence). The CDR3 DNA sequence: TGTGCCAGCAGCCCGCAGGATTCCTACAATGAGCAGTTCTTC. Translated: CASSPQDSYNEQFF.

V and J are TRBV5-6 and TRBJ1-1, with a weak D call TRBD1 (6 bases). The germline V gene has CDR1 SGHDT and CDR2 YYEEEE. The CDR3 length is 15 residues. The germline V and J ends were trimmed by 1 base and 4 bases, with 14 bases remaining between them. CDR3 amino acids: CASSLSPGAFTEAFF. CDR3 sequence (DNA): TGTGCCAGCAGCTTGTCCCCAGGGGCATTCACTGAAGCTTTCTTT.

This sequence joins TRBV28 and TRBJ1-2; D is perhaps TRBD1 (5 bases). Germline-derived CDR1 and CDR2 are MDHEN and SYDVKM. Trimming took 3 bases from V and 8 from J, leaving 10 bases between them. The CDR3 has 12 residues. The CDR3 reads CASSFSTVGYTF. The CDR3 DNA is TGTGCCAGCAGTTTTTCGACAGTCGGCTACACCTTC.

In nucleotides, the CDR3 is TGTGCCAGTAGTATTAGCAGGGGAGAGACCCAGTACTTC. This sequence encodes CASSISRGETQYF. V gene TRBV19 combines with J gene TRBJ2-5; perhaps TRBD1 as D (6 bases). Germline V gene lookup returns CDR1 LNHDA and CDR2 SQIVND (reference sequence). V lost 3 bases to trimming and J lost 4 bases, with 9 bases between them. This CDR3 region has 13 residues.

The chain joins TRBV5-8 to TRBJ2-3; 9 bases are a match to TRBD1. The CDR3 consists of 16 residues. Germline values: CDR1 SGHTS, CDR2 YDEGEE. V trimming: 5 bases; J trimming: 4 bases; junction bases outside the gene matches: 11. For the CDR3, the DNA is TGTGCCAGCAGTCCTTTAAGACAGGGGGGATCAGATACGCAGTATTTT. It encodes CASSPLRQGGSDTQYF. Together with reference TRBV5-8 and TRBJ2-3, the CDR3 gives the full variable domain: EAGVTQSPTHLIKTRGQQATLRCSPISGHTSVYWYQQALGLGLQFLLWYDEGEERNRGNFPPRFSGRQFPNYSSELNVNALELEDSALYLCASSPLRQGGSDTQYFGPGTRLTVL.